This entry lists 13 T cell receptor beta chains sequenced from one sample in a study of CD8 T cells in ankylosing spondylitis. From the 5' RACE reads, TCRdb called clonotypes with MiXCR, one entry per CDR3 protein. The data show a few hundred thousand distinct CDR3 sequences, 15% to 25% seen once. Specimen: blood, either unsorted or a sorted T cell fraction (not recorded which). These receptors all come from a male donor with ankylosing spondylitis or in good health (not recorded which).

This chain uses TRBV6-5 with TRBJ1-2; D remains ambiguous. V lost 0 bases and J 4 bases, leaving 21 bases between the germline ends. The CDR3 totals 18 residues. The V gene's germline CDR1 is MNHEY and CDR2 SVGAGI. The CDR3 here is CASSYSTQSSVGGYGYTF. CDR3 in DNA: TGTGCCAGCAGTTACTCGACACAGTCCTCAGTCGGAGGCTATGGCTACACCTTC.

To note about this clonotype: A read error may explain this, as a much larger clone is one base away. The rearrangement joins TRBV12-3 or TRBV12-4 to TRBJ2-2; possibly TRBD1 or TRBD2 for D (5 bases each). The V end was cut by 3 bases, the J end by 5 bases, with 13 bases between. This CDR3 has 15 amino acids. CDR3: CASSFNRRQTGELFF. The CDR3 bases are TGTGCCAGCAGTTTTAACAGGAGGCAGACCGGGGAGCTGTTTTTT.

In this sample, this clonotype turned up once. The chain employs TRBV28 and TRBJ2-7; D is uncertain. Trimming removed 2 bases from V and 4 bases from J, with 6 bases in between. Looked up from germline, CDR1 is MDHEN and CDR2 is SYDVKM. The CDR3 runs 12 residues. CDR3 region: CASSLKDYEQYV. CDR3 bases: TGTGCCAGCAGTTTAAAAGATTACGAGCAGTACGTC.

The V gene is TRBV5-1, the J gene TRBJ2-4; 8 bases align to TRBD1. The length of the CDR3 is 15 residues. V trimming: 4 bases; J trimming: 6 bases; junction bases outside the gene matches: 9. Per germline, CDR1 SGHRS and CDR2 YFSETQ. The CDR3 here is CASSQSGGSLNIQYF. CDR3 nucleotides: TGCGCCAGCAGCCAATCAGGGGGCTCCCTAAACATTCAGTACTTC.

This clonotype was detected many times. The V call is TRBV7-8, the J call TRBJ2-1, with no clear D. V was clipped by 5 bases and J by 6 bases, with 5 bases between them. The CDR3 is 11 amino acids. Germline V lookup: CDR1 SGHVS, CDR2 FQNEAQ. CDR3 residues: CASSLVNEQFF. Here the CDR3 DNA reads TGTGCCAGCAGCCTTGTCAATGAGCAGTTCTTC.

Ten or more counts support this clonotype. The rearrangement links TRBV20-1 to TRBJ1-5, with 9 positions matching TRBD1. The CDR3 loop spans 14 amino acids. J gave up 4 bases and V 5 bases, and 6 bases lay outside the gene matches. Germline V gives CDR1 DFQATT, CDR2 SNEGSKA (reference sequence). DNA for the CDR3: TGCAGTGCTCAACCCGGGACAGGGAATCAGCCCCAGCATTTT. Protein product: CSAQPGTGNQPQHF.

This clonotype was picked up many times. The chain carries TRBV29-1 and TRBJ1-3; a possible D gene is TRBD1 (6 bases). V lost 4 bases to trimming and J lost 0 bases, with 13 bases between them. Germline V lookup: CDR1 SQVTM, CDR2 ANQGSEA. This CDR3 spans 15 amino acids. The CDR3 coding sequence is TGCAGCGTTGGAGGGGGAAGGGGCTCTGGAAACACCATATATTTT. It codes for CSVGGGRGSGNTIYF. Using reference TRBV29-1 and TRBJ1-3 for the parts outside the CDR3, the full variable domain is SAVISQKPSRDICQRGTSLTIQCQVDSQVTMMFWYRQQPGQSLTLIATANQGSEATYESGFVIDKFPISRPNLTFSTLTVSNMSPEDSSIYLCSVGGGRGSGNTIYFGEGSWLTVV.

This clonotype was seen more than once but under ten times. The chain employs TRBV7-8 and TRBJ2-5; TRBD2 aligns across 10 bases. CDR3 length: 15 residues. Germline V lookup: CDR1 SGHVS, CDR2 FQNEAQ. The V segment lost 1 base and the J segment 4 bases; nucleotides outside the gene matches: 3. The CDR3 here is CASSLEASGRETQYF. As DNA, the CDR3 is TGTGCCAGCAGCTTAGAGGCTAGCGGGAGAGAGACCCAGTACTTC.

This clonotype was seen a handful of times. The chain is built from TRBV11-2 and TRBJ2-3; TRBD2 aligns across 10 bases. The V gene end was trimmed by 4 bases and the J gene end by 2 bases; junction bases not matched to a gene: 15. This CDR3 contains 19 residues. CDR1 is SGHAT and CDR2 is FQNNGV in the germline V gene. CDR3 region: CASSSFLAGDPLPTDTQYF. The CDR3 nucleotides read TGTGCCAGCAGCTCGTTTCTAGCGGGGGACCCACTACCCACAGATACGCAGTATTTT. Together with reference TRBV11-2 and TRBJ2-3, the CDR3 gives the full variable domain: EAGVAQSPRYKIIEKRQSVAFWCNPISGHATLYWYQQILGQGPKLLIQFQNNGVVDDSQLPKDRFSAERLKGVDSTLKIQPAKLEDSAVYLCASSSFLAGDPLPTDTQYFGPGTRLTVL.

This clonotype appeared a few times. The chain couples TRBV12-3 or TRBV12-4 to TRBJ2-2; D is possibly TRBD2 (7 bases). This CDR3 has 15 amino acids. Between the trimmed V and J ends, which lost 2 bases and 5 bases, there was a span of 12 bases. The CDR3 is CASSLSGGGTGELFF. CDR3 coding DNA: TGTGCCAGCAGTTTATCGGGGGGCGGGACCGGGGAGCTGTTTTTT.

The chain joins TRBV20-1 to TRBJ1-1, with 8 bases matching TRBD1. J lost 1 base, V lost 0 bases, and 4 bases had no gene match. The CDR3 has 15 residues. Germline CDR1 DFQATT, CDR2 SNEGSKA (reference sequence). Here the CDR3 reads CSARDQGAGNTEAFF. CDR3 DNA sequence: TGCAGTGCTAGAGACCAGGGGGCGGGGAACACTGAAGCTTTCTTT.

The chain joins TRBV4-1 to TRBJ1-2, with a possible D match to TRBD1 (6 bases). Germline V lookup: CDR1 MGHRA, CDR2 YSYEKL. This CDR3 contains 16 residues. V was shortened by 3 bases and J by 6 bases, with 20 bases between the two germline ends. The CDR3 coding sequence is TGCGCCAGCAGCCAGCTTATCACACAGGGATTCGATGGCTACACCTTC. Encoded protein: CASSQLITQGFDGYTF.

This clonotype has more than one count but fewer than ten. V gene TRBV5-5 combines with J gene TRBJ2-2, with D uncertain. The CDR3 contains 15 residues. Looked up from germline, CDR1 is SGHKS and CDR2 is YYEKEE (reference sequence). Trimming took off 0 bases at V and 1 base at J, with 7 bases between the two ends. The CDR3 region has the DNA TGTGCCAGCAGCTTGGAATGGGGGAACACCGGGGAGCTGTTTTTT. It translates to CASSLEWGNTGELFF. The whole variable domain, remainder taken from reference TRBV5-5 and TRBJ2-2, is DAGVTQSPTHLIKTRGQQVTLRCSPISGHKSVSWYQQVLGQGPQFIFQYYEKEERGRGNFPDRFSARQFPNYSSELNVNALLLGDSALYLCASSLEWGNTGELFFGEGSRLTVL.